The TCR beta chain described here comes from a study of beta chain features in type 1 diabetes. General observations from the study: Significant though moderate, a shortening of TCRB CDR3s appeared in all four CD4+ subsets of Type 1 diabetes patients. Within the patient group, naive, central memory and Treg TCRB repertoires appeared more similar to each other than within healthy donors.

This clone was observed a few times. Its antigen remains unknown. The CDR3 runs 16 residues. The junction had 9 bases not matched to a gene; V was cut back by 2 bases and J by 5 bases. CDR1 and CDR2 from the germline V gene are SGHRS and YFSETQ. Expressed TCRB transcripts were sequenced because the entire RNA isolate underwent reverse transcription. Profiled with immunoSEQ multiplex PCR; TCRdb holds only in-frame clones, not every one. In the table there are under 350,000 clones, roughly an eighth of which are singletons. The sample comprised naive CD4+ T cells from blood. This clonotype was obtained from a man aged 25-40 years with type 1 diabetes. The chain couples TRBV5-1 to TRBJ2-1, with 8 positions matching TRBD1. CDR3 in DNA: TGCGCCAGCAGCTTCTCCCCGGACAGGGTAAACAATGAGCAGTTCTTC. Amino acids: CASSFSPDRVNNEQFF.